This T cell receptor (beta chain) was observed in a study of T-cell reconstitution after alpha-beta-depleted transplantation in children. Study observations and caveats: Approximately two months post-transplant, alpha-beta T cells reportedly originated from several hundred expanded graft clones. At one year after transplant, newly produced T cells mostly accounted for T-cell counts and diversity.

This clonotype was counted ten times or more. As yet, its antigen is unknown. Using unique molecular identifiers, the investigators prepared the TCRbeta library. One entry per CDR3 protein results from TCRdb running MiXCR on the PCR reads. The sample lists more than 300,000 distinct CDR3 sequences, around 15% occurring once. V was trimmed by 1 base and J by 5 bases, leaving 8 bases between them. This CDR3 has 14 amino acids. The source material was PBMCs, mostly from graft donor cells, sampled 360 days after TCRalphabeta/CD19-depleted stem cell transplant. J is TRBJ2-2 and V is TRBV12-3 or TRBV12-4; D possibly corresponds to TRBD2 (5 bases). This TCR was recovered from a male patient aged 2-10 years who had a stem cell transplant for acute lymphoblastic leukemia, so the T cells may come from the graft donor. The CDR3 bases are TGTGCCAGCAGTTTAGGGAGAGGGACCGGGGAGCTGTTTTTT. Translation gives CASSLGRGTGELFF.